This T cell receptor (beta chain) comes out of a study of T-cell reconstitution after alpha-beta-depleted transplantation in children. General study findings and limits: Some patients' high day-60 TCRbeta diversity was attributed to recipient cells surviving conditioning. Reportedly, alpha-beta T cells present about two months post-transplant originated from several hundred expanded clones of graft origin. Newly produced T cells mostly accounted for T-cell counts and diversity one year post-transplant.

Unique molecular identifiers were incorporated into the prepared TCRbeta library. Via MiXCR, TCRdb re-called the PCR reads, giving one row per CDR3 protein. The repertoire holds some 200,000 distinct CDR3 sequences, with around 9.2% as singletons. Concerning this clonotype: The antigen remains undetermined.

The specimen comprised PBMCs, mostly from graft donor cells, sampled 360 days after TCRalphabeta/CD19-depleted stem cell transplant. The receptor was derived from a male patient between 2 and 10 years old who had a stem cell transplant for acute myeloid leukemia, so the T cells may come from the graft donor.

This CDR3 reads CASSLSQTSPYNEQFF. In nucleotides, the CDR3 is TGCGCCAGCAGCCTTTCGCAGACTAGCCCCTACAATGAGCAGTTCTTC. The rearrangement links TRBV5-1 to TRBJ2-1; 7 nucleotides line up with TRBD2. In germline, CDR1 is SGHRS, CDR2 YFSETQ. Losses at the gene ends were 4 bases for V and 2 bases for J; bases not matched to a gene: 9. There are 16 residues in the CDR3.